This T cell receptor (beta chain) appears in the sequencing data of a study of blood T cell repertoires in COVID-19. Participants were aged roughly 18 to 90 years, lived in around 22 US areas, and enrolled virtually. Germline lookup yields CDR1 MNHEY and CDR2 SVGAGI. Trimming cost V 7 bases and J 8 bases, with 16 bases left between them. The CDR3 runs 13 residues. Sequencing was performed with immunoSEQ multiplex PCR; in TCRdb, only in-frame clones are kept and a portion is missing. The table lists about 330,000 clones, around nine tenths of them singletons. Sequencing was carried out using PBMCs or T cells enriched from blood (not recorded which). The V call is TRBV6-5, the J call TRBJ2-3; a weak D match, TRBD2 (5 bases). This receptor was taken from a woman aged 25 to 39 who had recovered from COVID-19. CDR3 nucleotides: TGTGCCAGCAAAAAAGAGGGTCCCGGTACGCAGTATTTT. Its protein is CASKKEGPGTQYF.